This TCR beta chain was profiled in a study of cytomegalovirus exposure and HLA in healthy donors. The germline V gene has CDR1 SGHNT and CDR2 YYREEE (reference sequence). The CDR3 is 13 amino acids. V lost 0 bases and J lost 4, with 7 bases in between. In the case of this clone: Its antigen is not identified.

The donors comprised healthy bone marrow donors. General study findings and limits: Apart from CMV serostatus, no immune exposure information was available. 15,000 to 20,000 TCR beta sequences were associated with HLA alleles at 0.05 false discovery rate in a later analysis. A prior analysis recorded that most TCR beta V segments were productive about 90% or about 30% of the time.

60 Vbeta and 13 Jbeta primers were used in PCR. Data came from immunoSEQ multiplex PCR; TCRdb stores just in-frame clones and leaves some out. The repertoire holds approximately 190,000 clones, almost 70% seen once, with about 2.8% in the top ten. Source material: PBMCs. This clonotype was obtained from a man between 35 and 55 years old in good health and CMV-seropositive. The chain recombines TRBV5-4 with TRBJ1-2, with a tentative D call TRBD1 (5 bases). The CDR3 spells CASSLDRSYGYTF. The CDR3 DNA is TGTGCCAGCAGCTTGGACAGGTCCTATGGCTACACCTTC.